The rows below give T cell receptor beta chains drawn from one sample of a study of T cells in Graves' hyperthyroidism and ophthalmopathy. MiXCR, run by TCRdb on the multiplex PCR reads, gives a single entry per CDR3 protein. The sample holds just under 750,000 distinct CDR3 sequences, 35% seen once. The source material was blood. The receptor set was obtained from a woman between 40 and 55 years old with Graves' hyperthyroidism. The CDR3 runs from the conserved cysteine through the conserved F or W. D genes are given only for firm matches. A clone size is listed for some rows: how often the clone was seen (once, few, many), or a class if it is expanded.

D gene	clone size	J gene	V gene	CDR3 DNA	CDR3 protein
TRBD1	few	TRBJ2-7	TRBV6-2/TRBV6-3	TGTGCCAGCAGTCAATCCGGGACAGGGGGCTACGAGCAGTACTTC	CASSQSGTGGYEQYF
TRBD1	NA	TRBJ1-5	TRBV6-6	TGTGCCAGCAGTTTTATTGGGACAGGGGGCATCTACCAGCCCCAGCATTTT	CASSFIGTGGIYQPQHF
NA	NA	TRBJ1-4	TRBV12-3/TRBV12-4	TGTGCCAGCAGTTTAGCGATGGGGGCATTAGGAGAAAAACTGTTTTTT	CASSLAMGALGEKLFF
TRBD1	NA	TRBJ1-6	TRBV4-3	TGCGCCAGCAGCGGCCGGGACAGGGATCCCTATAATTCACCCCTCCACTTT	CASSGRDRDPYNSPLHF
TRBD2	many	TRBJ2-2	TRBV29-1	TGCAGCGTTGTGACGGGGGGACGAAACGGGGAGCTGTTTTTT	CSVVTGGRNGELFF
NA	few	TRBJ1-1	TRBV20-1	TGCAGTGCTAGAGATTTCGAAGAAGCTTTCTTT	CSARDFEEAFF
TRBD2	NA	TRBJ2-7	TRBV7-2	TGTGCCAGCAGTGGTCCAGCGGGAGCGTACGAGCAGTACTTC	CASSGPAGAYEQYF
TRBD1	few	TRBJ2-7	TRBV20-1	TGCAGTGCTAGAGATCTCGGACAGGGTTTGTCCGAGCAGTACTTC	CSARDLGQGLSEQYF
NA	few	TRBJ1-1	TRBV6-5	TGTGCCAGCAGAACCGATCTCGGGGGTAGGAACACTGAAGCTTTCTTT	CASRTDLGGRNTEAFF
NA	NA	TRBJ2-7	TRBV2	TGTGCCAGCAGTCACAGGGGACTCAACGAGCAGTACTTC	CASSHRGLNEQYF
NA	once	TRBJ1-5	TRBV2	TGTGCCAGCATGCAGGGGAGCAATCAGCCCCAGCATTTT	CASMQGSNQPQHF
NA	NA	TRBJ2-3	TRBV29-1	TGCAGCGCCAACCGGGGAGATACGCAGTATTTT	CSANRGDTQYF
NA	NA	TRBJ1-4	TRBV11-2	TGTGCCAGCAGCTCACTCGTCTATGGGCCCCCCGGCGAAAAACTGTTTTTT	CASSSLVYGPPGEKLFF
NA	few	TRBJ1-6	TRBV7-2	TGTGCCAGCAGCTTTCGGGGGGTCCTGAATTCACCCCTCCACTTT	CASSFRGVLNSPLHF
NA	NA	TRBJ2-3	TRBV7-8	TGTGCCAGCAGCTTAGTTTTGGCTAGCACAGATACGCAGTATTTT	CASSLVLASTDTQYF
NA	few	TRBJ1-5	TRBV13	TGTGCCAGCAGCTTAAGAGGGATTAGCAATCAGCCCCAGCATTTT	CASSLRGISNQPQHF
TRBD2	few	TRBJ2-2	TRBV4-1	TGCGCCAGCAGCCAAGGCGGGACTAGGCTCGGGGAGCTGTTTTTT	CASSQGGTRLGELFF
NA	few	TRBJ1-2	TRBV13	TGTGCCAGCAGCCCAGGGGCGTCCTATGGCTACACCTTC	CASSPGASYGYTF
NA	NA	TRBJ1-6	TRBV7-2	TGTGCCAGCAGTGGGCTAGGGGGCTATAATTCACCCCTCCACTTT	CASSGLGGYNSPLHF
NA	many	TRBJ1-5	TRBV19	TGTGCCAGTAGTAACTCCCATAGCAATCAGCCCCAGCATTTT	CASSNSHSNQPQHF
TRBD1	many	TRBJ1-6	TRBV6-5	TGTGCCAGCAGTTACGGGACAGGGGAATCACCCCTCCACTTT	CASSYGTGESPLHF
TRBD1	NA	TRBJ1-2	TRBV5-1	TGCGCCAGCAGCGGCGGGACAGGGGGAAAGAACTATGGCTACACCTTC	CASSGGTGGKNYGYTF
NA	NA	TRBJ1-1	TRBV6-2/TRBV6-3	TGTGCCAGCAGTTACCTTGAACAGGGTGGGAATGAAGCTTTCTTT	CASSYLEQGGNEAFF
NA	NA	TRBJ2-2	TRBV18	TGTGCCAGCTCACGTTACACCGGGGAGCTGTTTTTT	CASSRYTGELFF
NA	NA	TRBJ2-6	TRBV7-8	TGTGCCAGCAGCTTGACGAGTACTGGGGCCAACGTCCTGACTTTC	CASSLTSTGANVLTF
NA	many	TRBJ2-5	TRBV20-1	TGCAGTGCTAAACAGCGCCAAGAGACCCAGTACTTC	CSAKQRQETQYF